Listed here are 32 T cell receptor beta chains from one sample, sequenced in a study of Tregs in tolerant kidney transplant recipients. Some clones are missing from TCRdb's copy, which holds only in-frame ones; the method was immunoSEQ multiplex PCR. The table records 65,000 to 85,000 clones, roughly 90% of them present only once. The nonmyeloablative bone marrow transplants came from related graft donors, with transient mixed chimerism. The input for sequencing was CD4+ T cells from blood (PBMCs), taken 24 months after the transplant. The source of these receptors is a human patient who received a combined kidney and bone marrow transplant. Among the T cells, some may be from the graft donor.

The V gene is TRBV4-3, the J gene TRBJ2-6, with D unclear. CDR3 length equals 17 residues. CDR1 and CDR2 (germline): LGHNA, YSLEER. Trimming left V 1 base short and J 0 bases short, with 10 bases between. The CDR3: CASSQVPKSSGANVLTF. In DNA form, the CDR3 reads TGCGCCAGCAGCCAAGTCCCTAAGAGCTCTGGGGCCAACGTCCTGACTTTC.

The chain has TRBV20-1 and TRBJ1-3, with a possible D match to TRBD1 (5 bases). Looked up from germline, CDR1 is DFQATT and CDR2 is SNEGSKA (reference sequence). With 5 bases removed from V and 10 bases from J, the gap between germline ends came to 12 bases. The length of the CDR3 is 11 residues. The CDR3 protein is CSAQAGGTIYF. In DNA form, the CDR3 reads TGCAGTGCTCAGGCGGGGGGAACCATATATTTT.

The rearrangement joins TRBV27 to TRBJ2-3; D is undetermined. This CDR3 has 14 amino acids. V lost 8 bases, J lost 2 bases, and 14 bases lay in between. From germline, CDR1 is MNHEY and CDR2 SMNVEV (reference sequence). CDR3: CASGSRPDTDTQYF. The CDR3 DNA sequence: TGTGCCAGCGGATCTAGGCCAGACACAGATACGCAGTATTTT.

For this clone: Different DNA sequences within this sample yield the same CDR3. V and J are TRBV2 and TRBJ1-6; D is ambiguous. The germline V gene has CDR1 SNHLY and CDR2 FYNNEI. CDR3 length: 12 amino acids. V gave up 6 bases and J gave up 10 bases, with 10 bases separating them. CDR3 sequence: CASRPDSSPLHF. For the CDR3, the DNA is TGTGCCAGCAGGCCAGACTCCTCACCCCTCCACTTT.

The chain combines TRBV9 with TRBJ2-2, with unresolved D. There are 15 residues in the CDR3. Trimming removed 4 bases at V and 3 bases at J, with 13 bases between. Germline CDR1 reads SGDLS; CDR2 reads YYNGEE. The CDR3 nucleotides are TGTGCCAGCAGCCCCCAGGAACAAGACACCGGGGAGCTGTTTTTT. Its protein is CASSPQEQDTGELFF.

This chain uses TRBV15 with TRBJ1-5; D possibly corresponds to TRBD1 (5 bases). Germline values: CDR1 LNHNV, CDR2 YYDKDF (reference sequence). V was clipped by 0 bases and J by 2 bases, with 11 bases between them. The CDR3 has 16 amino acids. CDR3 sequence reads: CATSRDAGARNQPQHF. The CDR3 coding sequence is TGTGCCACCAGCAGAGATGCTGGGGCTCGCAATCAGCCCCAGCATTTT.

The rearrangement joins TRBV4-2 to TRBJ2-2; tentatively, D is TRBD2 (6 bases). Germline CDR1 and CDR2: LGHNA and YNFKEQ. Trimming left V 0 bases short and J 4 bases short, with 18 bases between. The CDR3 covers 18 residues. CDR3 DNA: TGTGCCAGCAGCCAAGATGGCGCGGGGCCGGTTGGCACCGGGGAGCTGTTTTTT. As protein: CASSQDGAGPVGTGELFF.

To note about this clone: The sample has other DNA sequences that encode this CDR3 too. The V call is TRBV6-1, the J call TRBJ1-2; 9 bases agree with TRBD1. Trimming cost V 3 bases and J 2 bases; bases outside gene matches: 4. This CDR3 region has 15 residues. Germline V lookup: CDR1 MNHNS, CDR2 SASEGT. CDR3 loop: CASSEGQGRNYGYTF. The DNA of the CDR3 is TGTGCCAGCAGTGAGGGACAGGGACGAAACTATGGCTACACCTTC.

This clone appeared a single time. The CDR3 nucleotides read TGTGCCAGCAGCTTGGGTGGGAGCTGGAATGAGCAGTTCTTC. Translated, it gives CASSLGGSWNEQFF. This sequence joins TRBV11-2 and TRBJ2-1, with D perhaps matching TRBD2 (5 bases). CDR3 size: 14 residues. Germline V gene lookup returns CDR1 SGHAT and CDR2 FQNNGV. V lost 3 bases and J 7 bases, leaving 13 bases between the germline ends.

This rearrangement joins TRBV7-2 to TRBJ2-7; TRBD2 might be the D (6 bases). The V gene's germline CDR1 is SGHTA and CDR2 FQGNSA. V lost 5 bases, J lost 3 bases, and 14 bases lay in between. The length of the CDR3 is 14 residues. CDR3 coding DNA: TGTGCCAGCAGCGGAGGGAATAGCTACTACGAGCAGTACTTC. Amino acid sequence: CASSGGNSYYEQYF.

CDR3 in amino acids: CASSRLKGYGNQPQHF. CDR3 DNA sequence: TGTGCCAGCAGCCGCCTAAAGGGGTACGGCAATCAGCCCCAGCATTTT. The chain is built from TRBV7-8 and TRBJ1-5; D is perhaps TRBD1 (5 bases). Deletions cut 5 bases from V and 2 bases from J, with 16 bases between. The CDR3 covers 16 residues. CDR1 is SGHVS, CDR2 FQNEAQ, per germline.

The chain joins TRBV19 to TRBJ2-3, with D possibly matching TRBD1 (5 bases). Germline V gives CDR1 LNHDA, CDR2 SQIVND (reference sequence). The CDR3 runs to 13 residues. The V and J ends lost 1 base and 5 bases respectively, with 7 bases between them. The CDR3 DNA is TGTGCCAGTAGTATAGCCAGGGTAGATACGCAGTATTTT. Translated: CASSIARVDTQYF. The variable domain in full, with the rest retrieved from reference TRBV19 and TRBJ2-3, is DGGITQSPKYLFRKEGQNVTLSCEQNLNHDAMYWYRQDPGQGLRLIYYSQIVNDFQKGDIAEGYSVSREKKESFPLTVTSAQKNPTAFYLCASSIARVDTQYFGPGTRLTVL.

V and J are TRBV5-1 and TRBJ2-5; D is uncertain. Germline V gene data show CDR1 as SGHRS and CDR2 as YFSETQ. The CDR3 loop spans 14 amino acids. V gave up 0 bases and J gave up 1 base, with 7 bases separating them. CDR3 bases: TGCGCCAGCAGCTTGGCAACTACCCAAGAGACCCAGTACTTC. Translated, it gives CASSLATTQETQYF.

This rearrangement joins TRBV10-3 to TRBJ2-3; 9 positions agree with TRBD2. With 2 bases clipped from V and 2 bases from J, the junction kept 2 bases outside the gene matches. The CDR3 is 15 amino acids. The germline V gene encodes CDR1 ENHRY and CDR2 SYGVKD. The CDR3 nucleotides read TGTGCCATCAGTGAGGAGCGGGGGGCCACAGATACGCAGTATTTT. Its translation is CAISEERGATDTQYF.

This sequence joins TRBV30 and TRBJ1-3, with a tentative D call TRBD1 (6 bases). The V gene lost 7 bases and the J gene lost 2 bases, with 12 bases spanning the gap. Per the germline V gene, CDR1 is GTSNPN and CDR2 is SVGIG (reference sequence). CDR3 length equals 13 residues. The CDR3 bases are TGTGCCTTTGGGAGGGGGACTGGAAACACCATATATTTT. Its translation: CAFGRGTGNTIYF.

The chain's CDR3 is CAWSVGQGTYEQYF. The CDR3 bases are TGTGCCTGGAGTGTAGGGCAGGGGACCTACGAGCAGTACTTC. The chain employs TRBV30 and TRBJ2-7, with D maybe TRBD1 (6 bases). The germline gives CDR1 GTSNPN, CDR2 SVGIG (reference sequence). The CDR3 loop spans 14 amino acids. V dropped 0 bases and J dropped 2 bases, with 11 bases sitting between them.

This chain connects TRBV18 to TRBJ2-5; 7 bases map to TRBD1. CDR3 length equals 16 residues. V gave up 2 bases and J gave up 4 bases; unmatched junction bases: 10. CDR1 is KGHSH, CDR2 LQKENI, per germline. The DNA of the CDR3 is TGTGCCAGCTCACCATCCGGGCAAGGGGGCGGAGAGACCCAGTACTTC. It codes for CASSPSGQGGGETQYF.

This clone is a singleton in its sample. CDR3 sequence: CASSVHLSSYNEQFF. For the CDR3, the DNA is TGTGCCAGCAGCGTACACTTAAGCTCCTACAATGAGCAGTTCTTC. This chain uses TRBV9 with TRBJ2-1; D uncertain. The CDR3 spans 15 residues. Germline V gene lookup returns CDR1 SGDLS and CDR2 YYNGEE. Trimming removed 1 base from V and 0 bases from J, with 8 bases in between.

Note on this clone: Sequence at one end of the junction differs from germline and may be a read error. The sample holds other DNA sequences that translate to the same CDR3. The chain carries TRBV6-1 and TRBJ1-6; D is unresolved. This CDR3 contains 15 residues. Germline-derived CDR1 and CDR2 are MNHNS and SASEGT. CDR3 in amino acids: CASMEGSSYNSPLHF. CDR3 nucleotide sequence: TGTGCCAGCATGGAAGGGAGCTCCTATAATTCCCCCCTCCACTTT.

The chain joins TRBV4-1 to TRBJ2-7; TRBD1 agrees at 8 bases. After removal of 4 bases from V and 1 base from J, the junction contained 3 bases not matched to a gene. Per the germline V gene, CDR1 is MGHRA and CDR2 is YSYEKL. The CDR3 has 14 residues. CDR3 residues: CASSLRDRSYEQYF. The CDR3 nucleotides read TGCGCCAGCAGCCTCCGGGACAGGTCCTACGAGCAGTACTTC.

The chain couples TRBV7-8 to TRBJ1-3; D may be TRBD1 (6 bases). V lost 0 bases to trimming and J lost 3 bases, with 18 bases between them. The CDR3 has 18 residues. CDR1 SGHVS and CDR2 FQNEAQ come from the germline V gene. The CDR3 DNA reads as TGTGCCAGCAGCTTAGCGCGCATAGGGGGGGGCTTTGGAAACACCATATATTTT. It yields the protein CASSLARIGGGFGNTIYF.

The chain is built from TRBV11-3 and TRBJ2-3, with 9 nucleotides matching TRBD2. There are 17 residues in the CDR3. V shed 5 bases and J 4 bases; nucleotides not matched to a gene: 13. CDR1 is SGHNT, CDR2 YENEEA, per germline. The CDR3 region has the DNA TGTGCCAGCAGCCCGGGCTGGGGCGGGGGGGCCGCAGATACGCAGTATTTT. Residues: CASSPGWGGGAADTQYF.

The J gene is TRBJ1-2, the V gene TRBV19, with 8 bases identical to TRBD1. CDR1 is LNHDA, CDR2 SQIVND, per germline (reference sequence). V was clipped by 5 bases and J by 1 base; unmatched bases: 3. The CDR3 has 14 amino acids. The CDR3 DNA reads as TGTGCCAGTAGTCCAGGACAGGGTAACTATGGCTACACCTTC. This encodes CASSPGQGNYGYTF.

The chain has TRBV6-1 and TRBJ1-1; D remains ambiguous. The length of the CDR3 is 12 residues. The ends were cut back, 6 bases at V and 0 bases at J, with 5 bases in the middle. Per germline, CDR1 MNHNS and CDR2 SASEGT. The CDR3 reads CASSNMNTEAFF. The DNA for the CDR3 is TGTGCCAGCAGCAACATGAACACTGAAGCTTTCTTT.

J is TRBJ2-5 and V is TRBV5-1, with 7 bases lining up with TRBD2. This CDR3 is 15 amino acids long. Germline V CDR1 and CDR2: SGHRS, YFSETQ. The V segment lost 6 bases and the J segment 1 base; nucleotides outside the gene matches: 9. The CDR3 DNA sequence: TGCGCCAGCAAAGAGGCTAGCGGAACCCAAGAGACCCAGTACTTC. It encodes CASKEASGTQETQYF.

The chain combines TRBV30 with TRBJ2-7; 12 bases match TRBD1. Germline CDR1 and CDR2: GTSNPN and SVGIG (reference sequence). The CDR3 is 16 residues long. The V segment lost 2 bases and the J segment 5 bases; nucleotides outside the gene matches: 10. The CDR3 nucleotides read TGTGCCTGGAGTCTATCCCGGGACAGGGGGCGCGACGAGCAGTACTTC. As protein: CAWSLSRDRGRDEQYF.

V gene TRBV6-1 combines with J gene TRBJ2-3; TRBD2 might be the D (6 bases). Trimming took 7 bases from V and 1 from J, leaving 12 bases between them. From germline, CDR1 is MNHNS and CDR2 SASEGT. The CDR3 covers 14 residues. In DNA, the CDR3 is TGTGCCAGCACCCGGGACTTTGGCACAGATACGCAGTATTTT. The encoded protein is CASTRDFGTDTQYF.

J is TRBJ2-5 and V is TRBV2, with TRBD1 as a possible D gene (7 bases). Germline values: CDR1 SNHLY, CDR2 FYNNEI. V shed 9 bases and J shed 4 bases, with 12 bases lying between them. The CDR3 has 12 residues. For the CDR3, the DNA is TGTGCCAGTCACAGGGGAGGAGAGACCCAGTACTTC. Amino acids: CASHRGGETQYF.

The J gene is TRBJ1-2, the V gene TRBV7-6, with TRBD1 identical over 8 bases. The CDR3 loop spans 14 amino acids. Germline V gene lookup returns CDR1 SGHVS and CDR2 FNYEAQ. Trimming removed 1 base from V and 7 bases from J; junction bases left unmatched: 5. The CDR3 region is CASSLVTGASGYTF. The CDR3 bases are TGTGCCAGCAGCTTAGTGACAGGGGCCAGTGGCTACACCTTC.

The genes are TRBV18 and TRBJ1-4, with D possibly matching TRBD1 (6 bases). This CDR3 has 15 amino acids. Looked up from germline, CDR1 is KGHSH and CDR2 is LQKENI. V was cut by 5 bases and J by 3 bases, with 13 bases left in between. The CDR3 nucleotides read TGTGCCAGCTCAACGCGACAGGTATCTAATGAAAAACTGTTTTTT. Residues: CASSTRQVSNEKLFF. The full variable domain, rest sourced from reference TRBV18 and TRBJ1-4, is NAGVMQNPRHLVRRRGQEARLRCSPMKGHSHVYWYRQLPEEGLKFMVYLQKENIIDESGMPKERFSAEFPKEGPSILRIQQVVRGDSAAYFCASSTRQVSNEKLFFGSGTQLSVL.

The CDR3 sequence: CASQSTGAVDNEKLFF. Written as DNA, the CDR3 is TGTGCCAGCCAATCCACAGGGGCCGTGGATAATGAAAAACTGTTTTTT. The gene calls are TRBV28 and TRBJ1-4; 7 nucleotides agree with TRBD1. In germline, CDR1 is MDHEN, CDR2 SYDVKM. The length of the CDR3 is 16 residues. The V segment lost 8 bases and the J segment 4 bases; nucleotides outside the gene matches: 13. Drawing the rest from reference TRBV28 and TRBJ1-4, the complete variable domain is DVKVTQSSRYLVKRTGEKVFLECVQDMDHENMFWYRQDPGLGLRLIYFSYDVKMKEKGDIPEGYSVSREKKERFSLILESASTNQTSMYLCASQSTGAVDNEKLFFGSGTQLSVL.

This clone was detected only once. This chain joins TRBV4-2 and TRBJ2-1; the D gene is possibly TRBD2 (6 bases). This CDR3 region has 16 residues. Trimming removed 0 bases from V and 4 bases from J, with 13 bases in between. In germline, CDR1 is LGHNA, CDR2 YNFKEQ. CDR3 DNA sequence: TGTGCCAGCAGCCAAGATCCGGGGGAGGCATACAATGAGCAGTTCTTC. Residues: CASSQDPGEAYNEQFF.